This T cell receptor (beta chain) was sequenced during a study of identical twins (dated by TCRdb to 2016 to 2017). For the study in its entirety: To test whether fetal clonotypes persist, the study used deep sequencing on TCR alpha and beta repertoires from monozygotic twins, unrelated adults of various ages, and cord blood. To rule out contamination, replicate twin experiments were performed at different times with different library preparation protocols. Overall study outcomes, separate from this receptor: Because the same donors could not be followed over many years, conclusions were based on cross-sectional statistical analysis. Invariant T cells such as MAIT and iNKT could partly confound zero-insertion analyses, though diverse VJ usage argued against this for most clonotypes. Compared with coincidental sharing between unrelated individuals, an excess of low generation-probability sequences was observed among out-of-frame TCR alpha sequences shared between twins. Out-of-frame TCR alpha sharing in monozygotic twins was systematically underestimated by recombination models, whereas sharing between unrelated individuals was in agreement with the recombination models. Abundant cord blood beta clonotypes carried fewer insertions; young adult naive repertoires showed a weaker similar trend, while memory repertoires showed none. The excess sharing between twins in beta out-of-frame sequences was weaker because fewer shared sequences reduced the signal-to-noise ratio.

Library preparation used 5' RACE. The sequencer was an Illumina HiSeq 2000. Template switching introduced a universal primer binding site; the final cDNA contained a unique molecular identifier, enabling accurate counting of TCR cDNA molecules. First-strand cDNA for TCR alpha and beta chains was synthesized from specific primers in the conserved constant-segment region. To control for contamination, every cDNA library carried two barcodes: a SMART-Mk sample barcode plus Illumina barcodes. TruSeq adapter sequences, together with Illumina sample barcodes, were added in two successive PCR steps. TCR alpha and beta cDNA libraries were sequenced on the Illumina HiSeq platform with custom primers. As for how the authors treated the data: Unique molecular identifiers were extracted from raw reads with MiGEC, and CDR3 positions were determined with MiXCR. For each individual, recombination models were inferred using an EM algorithm with the repgenHMM and IGoR tools. The analysis of shared clonotypes was done with the tcR package in R, with sharing normalized by the product of cloneset sizes. To study raw recombination free of thymic and clonal selection effects, out-of-frame nonproductive sequences were analyzed. TCRdb itself trimmed the public reads at Q25 with fastp, ran MiXCR and retained productive beta chains. Identical CDR3 proteins give one entry, which carries the most common genes and DNA. The V and J calls, along with clone size, are taken from TCRdb and not from the paper's own processing. For this sample the table gives around 1.7 million distinct CDR3 sequences, of which under 35% were detected only once. Of the sample, under 0.35% is held by the ten largest clones.

The CDR3 contains 14 residues, cysteine and phenylalanine counted. CDR3 DNA only is kept here, 42 bases in frame from base 1. The germline V gene supplies CDR1 SGHDT and CDR2 YYEEEE. V is cut back by 1 base and J by 10 bases, with 8 bases in the junction unmatched. All donors were healthy Caucasians. Of note for this clonotype: It has no known antigen specificity. Base-call qualities are not available, and no considerably larger clone is one nucleotide away.

This receptor chain uses TRBV5-6 and TRBJ2-7; TRBD1 aligns with 10 central bases. The sequence was obtained from a newborn girl in good health. The sequenced sample consisted of cord blood. The base sequence is TGTGCCAGCAGCTTGAGGGACAGGGGCCCCGTCCAGTACTTC. This gives the protein CASSLRDRGPVQYF.